The 30 T cell receptor beta chains listed next were all sequenced from one sample in a study of T-cell memory formation after mild COVID-19. Each CDR3 protein is one row after TCRdb ran MiXCR on the 5' RACE reads. In the table there are approximately 440,000 distinct CDR3 sequences, 15% to 25% of which are singletons. Sequences were obtained from PBMCs or a T cell subset sorted from them (not recorded which). These receptors all come from an adult woman who had mild COVID-19 (a few samples of this study predate the infection). Cell type and time point are not known.

This clonotype was counted a few times. The gene calls are TRBV28 and TRBJ1-6; D gene unclear. The CDR3 spans 17 residues. V dropped 6 bases and J dropped 8 bases, with 23 bases sitting between them. Germline CDR1 reads MDHEN; CDR2 reads SYDVKM. The DNA for the CDR3 is TGTGCCAGCAGGTCATCTAAGGGTGCTACTCACGATTCACCCCTCCACTTT. It encodes CASRSSKGATHDSPLHF.

This clonotype was detected a few times. The chain links TRBV20-1 to TRBJ2-7; D is possibly TRBD2 (6 bases). Trimming removed 5 bases from V and 7 bases from J, with 12 bases in between. The CDR3 runs to 11 residues. The V gene's germline CDR1 is DFQATT and CDR2 SNEGSKA (reference sequence). In DNA, the CDR3 is TGCAGTGCTGGTCTAGCGTGGGAGCAGTACTTC. This translates into CSAGLAWEQYF.

The V and J genes are TRBV6-5 and TRBJ1-1; D is unclear. V lost 7 bases and J lost 3, with 15 bases in between. CDR1 is MNHEY, CDR2 SVGAGI, per germline. The length of the CDR3 is 14 residues. The CDR3 region has the DNA TGTGCCAGCAATAACGGGGTACTTGACACTGAAGCTTTCTTT. Translating it yields CASNNGVLDTEAFF.

This clonotype was seen many times. V and J are TRBV12-3 or TRBV12-4 and TRBJ1-5; no clear D gene. V was trimmed by 4 bases and J by 10 bases, leaving 11 bases between them. The CDR3 is 12 residues long. The CDR3 DNA is TGTGCCAGCAGTTCCTCCCCCCACCCCCAGCATTTT. This translates into CASSSSPHPQHF.

The sample holds a few counts of this clonotype. The gene calls are TRBV12-3 or TRBV12-4 and TRBJ2-7; D assignment may be TRBD1 or TRBD2 (5 bases each). The CDR3 sequence is 15 residues long. The V gene lost 5 bases and the J gene lost 0 bases, with 14 bases spanning the gap. The CDR3 DNA follows: TGTGCCAGCAGTCGGGGCCTGGGGCTCTCCTACGAGCAGTACTTC. The encoded protein is CASSRGLGLSYEQYF.

This clonotype turned up a few times. The chain links TRBV6-2 or TRBV6-3 to TRBJ2-3, with D possibly TRBD2 on 7 matching bases. The CDR3 covers 16 residues. CDR1 and CDR2 from the germline V gene are MNHEY and SVGEGT. The V end lost 2 bases, the J end lost 3 bases, and 15 bases lay between the germline ends. The CDR3 region is CASSYPRGGLTDTQYF. In DNA form, the CDR3 reads TGTGCCAGCAGTTACCCCAGGGGAGGGCTGACAGATACGCAGTATTTT.

CDR3 coding DNA: TGTGCCAGCAAGACGGGGGAGACCCAGTACTTC. It encodes CASKTGETQYF. The J gene is TRBJ2-5, the V gene TRBV25-1; weak D call: TRBD2 (5 bases). The CDR3 is 11 amino acids. Germline loops: CDR1 MGHDK, CDR2 SYGVNS. The V end lost 7 bases, the J end lost 5 bases, and 8 bases lay between the germline ends.

This clonotype has just a few counts. V is TRBV4-2 and J is TRBJ2-1; TRBD2 aligns across 7 bases. CDR1 and CDR2 (germline): LGHNA, YNFKEQ. V was pared by 0 bases and J by 7 bases, with 15 bases of the junction left unmatched. The CDR3 covers 18 residues. The CDR3: CASSQDGSGGPTMNEQFF. The DNA of the CDR3 is TGTGCCAGCAGCCAAGATGGGTCGGGAGGCCCTACAATGAATGAGCAGTTCTTC.

The genes are TRBV6-1 and TRBJ2-2, with 9 bases aligning to TRBD1. The CDR3 runs 15 residues. V lost 6 bases to trimming and J lost 0 bases; unmatched junction nucleotides: 2. CDR1 and CDR2 (germline): MNHNS, SASEGT. As DNA, the CDR3 is TGTGCCAGCAGGAGGACAGGGGCGAACACCGGGGAGCTGTTTTTT. It specifies CASRRTGANTGELFF.

This chain links TRBV5-6 with TRBJ1-1; D call uncertain. The CDR3 is 13 amino acids. V was clipped by 0 bases and J by 8 bases, with 11 bases between them. Germline-derived CDR1 and CDR2 are SGHDT and YYEEEE. CDR3 loop: CASSLVADSEAFF. In DNA form, the CDR3 reads TGTGCCAGCAGCTTGGTGGCGGACTCCGAAGCTTTCTTT.

There are a few counts of this clonotype. V gene TRBV9 combines with J gene TRBJ2-5; D not resolved. In germline, CDR1 is SGDLS, CDR2 YYNGEE. With 0 bases removed from V and 3 bases from J, the gap between germline ends came to 9 bases. This CDR3 has 14 amino acids. As DNA, the CDR3 is TGTGCCAGCAGCGTAGGGCTATCCAAAGAGACCCAGTACTTC. Translated, it gives CASSVGLSKETQYF. The whole variable domain, remainder taken from reference TRBV9 and TRBJ2-5, is DSGVTQTPKHLITATGQRVTLRCSPRSGDLSVYWYQQSLDQGLQFLIQYYNGEERAKGNILERFSAQQFPDLHSELNLSSLELGDSALYFCASSVGLSKETQYFGPGTRLLVL.

Many counts were recorded for this clonotype. V usage is TRBV7-2 and J usage is TRBJ2-1; TRBD2 matches 8 bases. V shed 1 base, J shed 3 bases, and the junction held 8 bases outside the gene matches. Germline V gene data show CDR1 as SGHTA and CDR2 as FQGNSA. The CDR3 length is 17 residues. DNA for the CDR3: TGTGCCAGCAGCTTAGGGCGGGGGACTAGGGGCTACAATGAGCAGTTCTTC. Residues: CASSLGRGTRGYNEQFF. Using reference TRBV7-2 and TRBJ2-1 for the parts outside the CDR3, the full variable domain is GAGVSQSPSNKVTEKGKDVELRCDPISGHTALYWYRQSLGQGLEFLIYFQGNSAPDKSGLPSDRFSAERTGGSVSTLTIQRTQQEDSAVYLCASSLGRGTRGYNEQFFGPGTRLTVL.

This chain connects TRBV5-1 to TRBJ1-2, with D possibly matching TRBD1 (5 bases). Germline V gene lookup returns CDR1 SGHRS and CDR2 YFSETQ. Between the trimmed V and J ends, which lost 4 bases and 4 bases, there was a span of 17 bases. The CDR3 extends over 15 amino acids. In DNA, the CDR3 is TGCGCCAGCAGCCAGCTACCTGACAGCCTCTATGGCTACACCTTC. Translation: CASSQLPDSLYGYTF.

The chain recombines TRBV7-9 with TRBJ2-7; the D is unclear. The length of the CDR3 is 11 residues. Germline values: CDR1 SEHNR, CDR2 FQNEAQ (reference sequence). Trimming removed 4 bases at V and 5 bases at J, with 6 bases between. The CDR3 sequence is CASSWSHEQYF. CDR3 sequence (DNA): TGTGCCAGCAGCTGGAGCCACGAGCAGTACTTC.

This clonotype has a count of ten or more. V gene TRBV7-9 combines with J gene TRBJ2-1, with 16 bases aligning to TRBD2. The ends lost 5 bases at V and 8 bases at J; junction bases unmatched: 12. CDR3 length equals 18 residues. Germline V CDR1 and CDR2: SEHNR, FQNEAQ (reference sequence). The DNA for the CDR3 is TGTGCCAGCAGCCCCCCTAGCGGGACTAGCGGGAGGGGAGATGAGCAGTTCTTC. This gives the protein CASSPPSGTSGRGDEQFF.

In its sample, this clonotype was seen a few times. V is TRBV3-1 and J is TRBJ2-7; 10 positions agree with TRBD2. Unmatched junction bases numbered 9, after V lost 4 bases and J lost 6 bases. The CDR3 has 15 residues. CDR1 and CDR2 (germline): LGHDT, YNNKEL (reference sequence). In nucleotides, the CDR3 is TGTGCCAGCAGCCTCACTGCTAGCGGGAGCCGCGAGCAGTACTTC. Protein product: CASSLTASGSREQYF.

The table lists this clonotype with a few counts. This chain connects TRBV9 to TRBJ1-3, with TRBD1 as a possible D gene (5 bases). This CDR3 has 15 residues. Germline-derived CDR1 and CDR2 are SGDLS and YYNGEE. Trimming left V 0 bases short and J 2 bases short, with 9 bases between. CDR3 coding DNA: TGTGCCAGCAGCGTAGCGGGGGGTGCTGGAAACACCATATATTTT. This translates into CASSVAGGAGNTIYF. The full variable domain, rest sourced from reference TRBV9 and TRBJ1-3, is DSGVTQTPKHLITATGQRVTLRCSPRSGDLSVYWYQQSLDQGLQFLIQYYNGEERAKGNILERFSAQQFPDLHSELNLSSLELGDSALYFCASSVAGGAGNTIYFGEGSWLTVV.

The chain's CDR3 is CASSPGGGDRQETQYF. The CDR3, as DNA: TGTGCCAGCAGCCCCGGCGGTGGGGACAGACAAGAGACCCAGTACTTC. The J gene is TRBJ2-5, the V gene TRBV6-5; 7 bases match TRBD1. This CDR3 is 16 amino acids long. Looked up from germline, CDR1 is MNHEY and CDR2 is SVGAGI. Trimming at V came to 6 bases and at J to 2 bases, leaving 12 bases not matched to a gene.

The chain is built from TRBV12-3 or TRBV12-4 and TRBJ2-7; a possible D gene is TRBD1 (6 bases). This CDR3 has 14 amino acids. Trimming shortened V by 6 bases and J by 7 bases, and 19 bases separated the two germline ends. The CDR3 DNA follows: TGTGCCAGCAGCCGTCAACAGGGACCGTCGGAGCAGTACTTC. This encodes CASSRQQGPSEQYF.

This clonotype was observed a few times. The rearrangement links TRBV27 to TRBJ1-5, with D uncertain. With 3 bases removed from V and 6 bases from J, the gap between germline ends came to 9 bases. Germline V gene lookup returns CDR1 MNHEY and CDR2 SMNVEV (reference sequence). CDR3 length: 13 amino acids. CDR3 residues: CASSFTVTQPQHF. CDR3 DNA: TGTGCCAGCAGTTTCACGGTCACTCAGCCCCAGCATTTT.

This clonotype has at least ten counts. The CDR3: CASSFRNEGHNEQFF. The CDR3 DNA reads TGTGCCAGCAGCTTTCGCAACGAAGGACACAATGAGCAGTTCTTC. The chain carries TRBV5-4 and TRBJ2-1; D gene uncertain. The CDR3 sequence is 15 residues long. Germline loops: CDR1 SGHNT, CDR2 YYREEE (reference sequence). V was trimmed by 2 bases and J by 5 bases, leaving 14 bases between them.

The rearrangement uses TRBV18 and TRBJ1-2; tentative D call: TRBD1 (5 bases). V lost 3 bases to trimming and J lost 6 bases, with 11 bases between them. The CDR3 has 13 amino acids. Germline V gene sequence: CDR1 KGHSH, CDR2 LQKENI. The DNA of the CDR3 is TGTGCCAGCTCACCGACAGCCACTAATGGCTACACCTTC. This gives the protein CASSPTATNGYTF.

The V call is TRBV19, the J call TRBJ1-1; a weak D match, TRBD1 (5 bases). Looked up from germline, CDR1 is LNHDA and CDR2 is SQIVND (reference sequence). CDR3 length equals 15 residues. V gave up 6 bases and J gave up 0 bases, with 14 bases separating them. The CDR3 is CASRQGPRMNTEAFF. CDR3 sequence (DNA): TGTGCCAGTAGGCAGGGCCCGAGGATGAACACTGAAGCTTTCTTT. The whole variable domain, filled in from reference TRBV19 and TRBJ1-1, reads DGGITQSPKYLFRKEGQNVTLSCEQNLNHDAMYWYRQDPGQGLRLIYYSQIVNDFQKGDIAEGYSVSREKKESFPLTVTSAQKNPTAFYLCASRQGPRMNTEAFFGQGTRLTVV.

The table lists this clonotype with a few counts. For the CDR3, the DNA is TGCAGCGTTGGGTCGCGTAGCGGGGGGGAGACCCAGTACTTC. It translates to CSVGSRSGGETQYF. The chain carries TRBV29-1 and TRBJ2-5; TRBD2 aligns across 10 bases. Germline V CDR1 and CDR2: SQVTM, ANQGSEA. After removal of 4 bases from V and 5 bases from J, the junction contained 7 bases not matched to a gene. The CDR3 extends over 14 amino acids.

This clonotype appeared a few times. The CDR3 DNA reads TGTGCCAGCAGCCAATACAGCCACAGGGACGAGCAGTACTTC. Encoded protein: CASSQYSHRDEQYF. This rearrangement joins TRBV3-1 to TRBJ2-7, with TRBD1 as a possible D gene (6 bases). Germline V gene lookup returns CDR1 LGHDT and CDR2 YNNKEL (reference sequence). The CDR3 has 14 amino acids. V was cut by 2 bases and J by 5 bases, with 13 bases left in between.

The rearrangement uses TRBV10-3 and TRBJ1-1, with a possible D match to TRBD1 (5 bases). The V end lost 8 bases, the J end lost 1 base, and 11 bases lay between the germline ends. CDR1 ENHRY and CDR2 SYGVKD come from the germline V gene. This CDR3 is built from 13 residues. The CDR3 DNA is TGTGCCATCGGCGGCAGGGAGAACACTGAAGCTTTCTTT. This codes for CAIGGRENTEAFF.

This clonotype has more than one count but fewer than ten. The genes are TRBV20-1 and TRBJ1-5; D may be TRBD1 (5 bases). From germline, CDR1 is DFQATT and CDR2 SNEGSKA (reference sequence). Trimming left V 5 bases short and J 6 bases short, with 17 bases between. The CDR3 extends over 14 amino acids. The CDR3, as DNA: TGCAGTGCTCAGTCGACAGATCGCAGTCAGCCCCAGCATTTT. It translates to CSAQSTDRSQPQHF.

This chain joins TRBV10-3 and TRBJ2-7; 8 positions match TRBD2. The CDR3 spans 16 residues. Trimming cost V 4 bases and J 0 bases; bases outside gene matches: 8. Germline lookup yields CDR1 ENHRY and CDR2 SYGVKD. CDR3 in DNA: TGTGCCATCAGTGTTACTAGCGGTCCGAGCTCCTACGAGCAGTACTTC. Its translation: CAISVTSGPSSYEQYF.

There are a few counts of this clonotype. CDR3 sequence reads: CASSKGTPTDTQYF. Written as DNA, the CDR3 is TGTGCCAGCAGCAAGGGGACTCCAACAGATACGCAGTATTTT. This rearrangement joins TRBV21-1 to TRBJ2-3; TRBD2, as called in the table, went unchecked against the DNA. TRBV21-1 is described as a pseudogene. This CDR3 contains 14 residues.

This clonotype was seen a few times. The CDR3 loop is CASSNVYSNQPQHF. The CDR3 DNA sequence: TGTGCCAGCAGTAACGTATATAGCAATCAGCCCCAGCATTTT. The genes are TRBV6-2 or TRBV6-3 and TRBJ1-5; unclear D gene. V shed 5 bases and J shed 0 bases, with 8 bases lying between them. The CDR3 runs 14 residues. Germline-derived CDR1 and CDR2 are MNHEY and SVGEGT.